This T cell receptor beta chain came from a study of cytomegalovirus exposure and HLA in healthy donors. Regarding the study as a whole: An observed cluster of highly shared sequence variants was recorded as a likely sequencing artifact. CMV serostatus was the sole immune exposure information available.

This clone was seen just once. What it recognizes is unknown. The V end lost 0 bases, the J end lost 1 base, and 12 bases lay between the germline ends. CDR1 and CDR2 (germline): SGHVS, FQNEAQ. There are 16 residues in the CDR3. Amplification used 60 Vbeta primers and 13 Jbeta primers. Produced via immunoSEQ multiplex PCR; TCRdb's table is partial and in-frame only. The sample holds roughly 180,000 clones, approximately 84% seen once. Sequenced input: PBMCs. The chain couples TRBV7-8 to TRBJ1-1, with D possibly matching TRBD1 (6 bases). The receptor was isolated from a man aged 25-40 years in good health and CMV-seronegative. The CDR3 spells CASSLALGRGNTEAFF. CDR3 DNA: TGTGCCAGCAGCTTAGCGCTGGGCAGGGGGAACACTGAAGCTTTCTTT.